This TCR beta chain was identified during a study of neoadjuvant nivolumab and ipilimumab in lung cancer. Study-wide findings and caveats: Higher pretherapy blood TCR richness went with higher resected-tumor richness.

This CDR3 is 14 amino acids long. V shed 3 bases and J 9 bases; nucleotides not matched to a gene: 8. The germline V gene has CDR1 SGDLS and CDR2 YYNGEE. Libraries were prepared by immunoSEQ multiplex PCR; TCRdb keeps only in-frame clonotypes and omits some of them. The data show 2,000 to 2,500 clones, about four fifths seen once. Turning to this clone: Its antigen is currently unknown.

The clonotype comes from an adult with non-small cell lung cancer. The chain joins TRBV9 to TRBJ2-1, with 8 nucleotides matching TRBD2. Specimen: adjacent normal lung tissue, collected after neoadjuvant nivolumab, alone or with ipilimumab, at or shortly before surgery. CDR3 in DNA: TGTGCCAGCAGCGCCCCGGGACTAGGCACTGAGCAGTTCTTC. This gives the protein CASSAPGLGTEQFF. The entire variable domain, with the rest obtained from reference TRBV9 and TRBJ2-1, is as follows: DSGVTQTPKHLITATGQRVTLRCSPRSGDLSVYWYQQSLDQGLQFLIQYYNGEERAKGNILERFSAQQFPDLHSELNLSSLELGDSALYFCASSAPGLGTEQFFGPGTRLTVL.